This entry describes one TCR beta chain. The antigen is unknown. This record comes from a study of CD8 T cells in Susac syndrome. About 0.5 to 1 ug RNA was reverse transcribed with random hexamers. Amplification of TCR beta CDR3 by immunoSEQ multiplex PCR spanned 54 Vbeta and 13 Jbeta. TCRdb recomputed calls from the immunoSEQ multiplex PCR reads with MiXCR, one row per CDR3 protein. This table holds more than 150,000 distinct CDR3 sequences, 95% to 96% found once. The ends were cut back, 5 bases at V and 4 bases at J, with 17 bases in the middle. Per germline, CDR1 MDHEN and CDR2 SYDVKM. The CDR3 has 15 amino acids. Overall study findings and caveats: A relatively small number of individuals underwent TCR sequencing and HLA analysis.

The T cells that were sequenced for TCR beta were CD8+ and CD4+ cells from blood. Bulk CD8+ and CD4+ cells came from magnetic negative isolation; CD8+ TEMRA by FACS. The sample was CD8+ T cells from PBMCs. The rearrangement links TRBV28 to TRBJ1-1, with D possibly being TRBD1 (6 bases). The TCR sequence derives from a human donor with multiple sclerosis. CDR3 sequence reads: CASSLPGQLSTEAFF. CDR3 DNA sequence: TGTGCCAGCAGTCTTCCTGGACAGTTGAGCACTGAAGCTTTCTTT. Combining the CDR3 with reference TRBV28 and TRBJ1-1 gives the whole variable domain DVKVTQSSRYLVKRTGEKVFLECVQDMDHENMFWYRQDPGLGLRLIYFSYDVKMKEKGDIPEGYSVSREKKERFSLILESASTNQTSMYLCASSLPGQLSTEAFFGQGTRLTVV.